The rows below give T cell receptor beta chains drawn from one sample of a study of T cell repertoires in ileal Crohn's disease. The protocol was immunoSEQ multiplex PCR, while the TCRdb copy is restricted to in-frame clones and leaves out a portion. Seen here are fewer than 16,000 clones, 80% observed once, and the top ten hold 3.5% to 5%. Sample: ileal tissue. The receptor set was obtained from an adult with Crohn's disease. CDR3s include the opening cysteine and the closing phenylalanine or tryptophan. The order of the fields is V gene, J gene, D gene, clone size, CDR3 DNA, CDR3 protein. D genes are given only for firm matches. Size is omitted from some rows. Given values are once, few, many or a class for expanded clones.

TRBV9	TRBJ1-1	TRBD1	NA	TGTGCCAGCAGCGTACAGGCAGGGGGCATATCTGAAGCTTTCTTT	CASSVQAGGISEAFF
TRBV30	TRBJ1-1	NA	NA	TGTGCCTGGAGGTCGTCCGCGGGCACTGAAGCTTTCTTT	CAWRSSAGTEAFF
TRBV5-1	TRBJ1-2	TRBD1	NA	TGCGCCAGCAGCTTGGAAGGGGGCTACCTCTATGGCTACACCTTC	CASSLEGGYLYGYTF
TRBV5-1	TRBJ1-6	NA	once	TGCGCCAGCAGCTTGGCGCAGGGTACTTCACCCCTCCACTTT	CASSLAQGTSPLHF
TRBV5-4	TRBJ2-2	TRBD1	NA	TGTGCCAGCAGCTTGACAGGGGGTCGGACCGGGGAGCTGTTTTTT	CASSLTGGRTGELFF
TRBV4-1	TRBJ2-6	NA	NA	TGCGCCAGCAGCCATGGCGGGGAGTTGCGGGGCTCTGGGGCCAACGTCCTGACTTTC	CASSHGGELRGSGANVLTF
TRBV7-8	TRBJ2-3	TRBD2	NA	TGTGCCAGCAGCGGCCCTCGAGCGGGGGGGGACGCTAGCACAGATACGCAGTATTTT	CASSGPRAGGDASTDTQYF
TRBV30	TRBJ1-5	TRBD1	NA	TGTGCCTGGAGTGCCCGCCGGACAGGGGACAAATATAGCAATCAGCCCCAGCATTTT	CAWSARRTGDKYSNQPQHF
TRBV7-2	TRBJ1-2	TRBD1	NA	TGTGCCAGCAGCTTCCTACAGGGGGCCCTCCTGTATGGCTACACCTTC	CASSFLQGALLYGYTF
TRBV10-3	TRBJ1-3	NA	NA	TGTGCCATCAGCCAGGGGCCGGCGGGCTCTGGAAACACCATATATTTT	CAISQGPAGSGNTIYF
TRBV7-6	TRBJ1-1	TRBD1	few	TGTGCCAGCAGCTTAGCGCAGGGGGCACGGGGAGAAGCTTTCTTT	CASSLAQGARGEAFF
TRBV10-3	TRBJ1-3	NA	NA	TGTGCCATCAGAGGACAGCCCAGGAAGGGAAACACCATATATTTT	CAIRGQPRKGNTIYF